These T cell receptor beta chains were read from a single sample in a study of spatial heterogeneity in lung cancer. MiXCR, applied by TCRdb to the 5' RACE reads, yields one record per CDR3 protein. The sample includes roughly 120,000 distinct CDR3 sequences, 10% to 12% of them seen just once. The material was PBMCs, obtained at follow-up. The receptors derive from a female donor with early-stage non-small cell lung cancer. Both conserved end residues are part of each CDR3. A D gene is named only where the DNA matches it firmly. Some rows mark clone size as missing; the rest say once, few, many or name a class of expanded clone.

d_call clone_size j_call v_call cdr3_aa cdr3_nt
NA NA TRBJ1-4 TRBV6-5 CASSPYRGAGEKLFF TGTGCCAGCAGTCCCTATAGGGGCGCTGGTGAAAAACTGTTTTTT
TRBD1 NA TRBJ1-4 TRBV10-3 CAIRGDRVDEKLFF TGTGCCATCAGAGGGGACAGGGTGGATGAAAAACTGTTTTTT
TRBD2 NA TRBJ2-1 TRBV10-3 CAISESSGRPYNEQFF TGTGCCATCAGTGAGTCTAGCGGGAGACCCTACAATGAGCAGTTCTTC
TRBD2 NA TRBJ2-1 TRBV11-2 CASSLVSGSNNEQFF TGTGCCAGCAGCTTAGTTAGCGGGAGTAATAATGAGCAGTTCTTC
NA NA TRBJ1-3 TRBV5-1 CVSSLATGPGNTIYF TGCGTCAGCAGCTTGGCTACAGGTCCTGGAAACACCATATATTTT
NA many TRBJ2-2 TRBV11-1 CASSLGTGPPGELFF TGTGCCAGCAGCTTGGGGACGGGACCCCCCGGGGAGCTGTTTTTT
TRBD2 many TRBJ2-1 TRBV12-3/TRBV12-4 CASSSQRDYPPGNNEQFF TGTGCCAGCAGTTCCCAGAGGGACTACCCTCCGGGGAACAATGAGCAGTTCTTC
NA few TRBJ1-5 TRBV6-5 CASSPDSRNQPQHF TGTGCCAGCAGCCCAGACAGTCGCAATCAGCCCCAGCATTTT
NA NA TRBJ1-1 TRBV15 CATSRVGQVTEAFF TGTGCCACCAGCAGAGTAGGGCAGGTTACTGAAGCTTTCTTT
NA many TRBJ1-1 TRBV6-6 CASRKPNSKTGNTEAFF TGTGCCAGCCGAAAGCCCAATTCCAAGACGGGGAACACTGAAGCTTTCTTT
NA few TRBJ2-1 TRBV29-1 CSVEGSYNEQFF TGCAGCGTTGAGGGCAGCTACAATGAGCAGTTCTTC
NA many TRBJ2-3 TRBV6-5 CASSYSYRSTDTQYF TGTGCCAGCAGTTACTCGTACAGGAGCACAGATACGCAGTATTTT
TRBD2 NA TRBJ2-3 TRBV3-1 CASSKGRASGRSTDTQYF TGTGCCAGCAGCAAGGGGCGGGCTAGCGGGCGAAGCACAGATACGCAGTATTTT
NA NA TRBJ2-1 TRBV10-2 CASTPVRVHEQFF TGCGCCAGCACCCCCGTGAGGGTTCATGAGCAGTTCTTC
TRBD2 many TRBJ2-1 TRBV18 CASGTSGSSYNEQFF TGTGCCAGCGGTACGAGCGGGAGCTCCTACAATGAGCAGTTCTTC
NA many TRBJ2-7 TRBV29-1 CSVLQGPSYEQYF TGCAGCGTTCTACAGGGACCGTCCTACGAGCAGTACTTC
NA NA TRBJ2-2 TRBV4-2 CASSQEAGELFF TGTGCCAGCAGCCAAGAGGCCGGGGAGCTGTTTTTT
NA NA TRBJ1-3 TRBV11-2 CASSLDREVGNTIYF TGTGCCAGCAGCTTAGATCGTGAAGTGGGAAACACCATATATTTT
NA many TRBJ2-3 TRBV18 CASSPRAATSTDTQYF TGTGCCAGCTCACCTAGAGCGGCAACAAGCACAGATACGCAGTATTTT
NA NA TRBJ2-2 TRBV27 CASSRFVRGQNTGELFF TGTGCCAGCAGTCGTTTTGTAAGGGGACAGAACACCGGGGAGCTGTTTTTT
NA few TRBJ1-1 TRBV30 CAWSVGTFTEAFF TGTGCCTGGAGTGTCGGGACCTTCACTGAAGCTTTCTTT
NA many TRBJ2-2 TRBV7-2 CASSSVLLLGAGELFF TGTGCCAGCAGCTCCGTTCTCTTGTTGGGCGCCGGGGAGCTGTTTTTT
NA many TRBJ2-1 TRBV10-3 CAISRDPLYNEQFF TGTGCCATCAGCCGGGACCCTCTCTACAATGAGCAGTTCTTC
TRBD1 NA TRBJ2-5 TRBV7-9 CASSLWDRVKETQYF TGTGCCAGCAGCTTATGGGACAGGGTAAAAGAGACCCAGTACTTC
NA few TRBJ2-1 TRBV6-1 CASSEIRSNEQFF TGTGCCAGCAGTGAAATTAGGAGCAATGAGCAGTTCTTC
TRBD2 NA TRBJ2-3 TRBV20-1 CSASETSGISTDTQYF TGCAGTGCTAGCGAGACTAGCGGAATTAGCACAGATACGCAGTATTTT
NA NA TRBJ2-3 TRBV5-1 CASSHPFGQGGHTQYF TGCGCCAGCAGCCACCCATTCGGACAGGGAGGGCATACGCAGTATTTT
TRBD2 NA TRBJ2-1 TRBV18 CASPPGLAHNEQFF TGTGCCAGCCCACCGGGACTAGCGCACAATGAGCAGTTCTTC
TRBD1 many TRBJ2-4 TRBV19 CASSFGQGLAKNIQYF TGTGCCAGTAGCTTCGGACAGGGACTCGCCAAAAACATTCAGTACTTC
NA NA TRBJ2-1 TRBV12-3/TRBV12-4 CASSLVREQFF TGTGCCAGCAGTTTAGTCCGAGAGCAGTTCTTC
NA many TRBJ2-3 TRBV28 CASSPGIGRGTSTDTQYF TGTGCCAGCAGCCCAGGGATAGGCAGAGGAACATCCACAGATACGCAGTATTTT